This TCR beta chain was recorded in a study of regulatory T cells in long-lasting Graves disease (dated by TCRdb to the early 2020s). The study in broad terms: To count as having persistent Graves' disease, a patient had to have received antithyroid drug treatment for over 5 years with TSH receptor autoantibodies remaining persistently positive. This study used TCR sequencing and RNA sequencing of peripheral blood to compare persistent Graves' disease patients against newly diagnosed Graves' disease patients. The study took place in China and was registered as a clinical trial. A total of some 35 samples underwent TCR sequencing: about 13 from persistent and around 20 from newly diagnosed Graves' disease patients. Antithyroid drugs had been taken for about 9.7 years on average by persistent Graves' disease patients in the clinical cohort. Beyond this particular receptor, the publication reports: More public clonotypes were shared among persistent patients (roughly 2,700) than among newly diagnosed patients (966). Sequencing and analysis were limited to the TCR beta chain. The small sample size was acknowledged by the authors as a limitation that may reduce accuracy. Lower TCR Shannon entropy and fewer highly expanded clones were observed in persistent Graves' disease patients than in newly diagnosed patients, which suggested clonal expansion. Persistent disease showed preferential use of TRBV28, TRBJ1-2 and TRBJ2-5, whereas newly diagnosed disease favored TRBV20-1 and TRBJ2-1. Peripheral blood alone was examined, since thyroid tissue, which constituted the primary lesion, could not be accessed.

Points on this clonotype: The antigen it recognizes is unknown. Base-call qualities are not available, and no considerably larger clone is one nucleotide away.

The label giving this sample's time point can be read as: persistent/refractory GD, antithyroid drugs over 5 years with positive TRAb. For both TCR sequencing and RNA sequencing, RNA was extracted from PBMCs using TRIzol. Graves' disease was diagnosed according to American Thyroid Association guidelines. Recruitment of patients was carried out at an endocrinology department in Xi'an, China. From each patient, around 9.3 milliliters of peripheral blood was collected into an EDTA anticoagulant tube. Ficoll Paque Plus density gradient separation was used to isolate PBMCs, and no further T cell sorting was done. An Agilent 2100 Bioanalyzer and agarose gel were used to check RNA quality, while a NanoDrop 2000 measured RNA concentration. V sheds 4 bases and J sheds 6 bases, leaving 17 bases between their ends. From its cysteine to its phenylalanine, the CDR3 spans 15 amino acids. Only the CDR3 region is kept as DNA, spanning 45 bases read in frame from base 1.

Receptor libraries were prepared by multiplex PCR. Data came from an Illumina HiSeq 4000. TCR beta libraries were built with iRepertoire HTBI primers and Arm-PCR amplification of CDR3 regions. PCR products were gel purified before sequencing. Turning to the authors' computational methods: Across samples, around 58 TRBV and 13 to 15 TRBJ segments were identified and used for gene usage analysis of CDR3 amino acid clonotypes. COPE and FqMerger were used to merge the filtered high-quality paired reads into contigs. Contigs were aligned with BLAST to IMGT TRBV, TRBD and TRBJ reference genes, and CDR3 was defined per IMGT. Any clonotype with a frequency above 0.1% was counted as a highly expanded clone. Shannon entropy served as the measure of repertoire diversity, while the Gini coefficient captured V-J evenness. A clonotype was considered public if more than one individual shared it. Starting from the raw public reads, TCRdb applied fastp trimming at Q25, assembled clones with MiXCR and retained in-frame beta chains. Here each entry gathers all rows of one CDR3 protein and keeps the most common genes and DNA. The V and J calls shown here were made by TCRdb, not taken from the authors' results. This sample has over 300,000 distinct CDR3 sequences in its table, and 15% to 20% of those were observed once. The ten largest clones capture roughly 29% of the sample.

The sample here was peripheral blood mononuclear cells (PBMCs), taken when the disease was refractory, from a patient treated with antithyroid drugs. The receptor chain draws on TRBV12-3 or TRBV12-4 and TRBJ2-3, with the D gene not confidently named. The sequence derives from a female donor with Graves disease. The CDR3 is CASSSRSRTADTQYF. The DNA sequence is TGTGCCAGCAGTTCCCGATCTCGCACGGCGGATACGCAGTATTTT.